This entry describes one T cell receptor beta chain. The target of this receptor is not known. Base qualities were left out, and no much larger clone turns up one base away. The CDR3 has 14 amino acids, counting the end cysteine and phenylalanine. Only the CDR3 portion is preserved as DNA: 42 bases, with reading frame beginning at the first base. Sequences MDHEN (CDR1) and SYDVKM (CDR2) are obtained from the germline V gene. The V end loses 2 bases and the J end loses 2 bases, and a stretch of 8 bases separates them. The data were taken from a study of vaccination and CD4 T cells after COVID-19 (dated by TCRdb to 2021 to 2024). Concerning the study at large: Convalescent patients had a positive SARS-CoV-2 result on nasal swab PCR, and of these patients, 8 or 9 had mild disease and one had severe disease. Post-vaccine blood samples were obtained a median of approximately 74 days after the second vaccine dose, with a range of about 13 to 241 days. Control cultures received a CEFX viral epitope pool as the positive control, an HIV-1 Nef peptide pool as the negative control, or no peptide. Two doses of either the Pfizer-BioNTech BNT162b2 vaccine (n=8) or the Moderna mRNA-1273 vaccine (n=2) were administered to participants. In approximately eleven COVID-19 convalescent patients and a few infection-naive healthy vaccine recipients, the spike-specific CD4+ TCR repertoire before mRNA vaccination was compared with the repertoire after mRNA vaccination. Culture stimuli were overlapping spike peptide pools from SARS-CoV-2 and from the common cold coronaviruses HCoV-NL63, HCoV-OC43 and HCoV-229E. Post-COVID blood samples were collected from convalescent patients a median of around 100 days after diagnosis, with a range of roughly 35 to 170 days. Six males and four females were included in the convalescent cohort, with two Hispanic individuals, seven Caucasians, two Asians and one multiracial person represented.

Study-level results and caveats: The median count of SARS-CoV-2-reactive clonotypes went up from approximately 22 after infection to around 38 after vaccination, although the change was not significant. Nearly all vaccine-specific clones in convalescent patients (304 of 307) were mono-reactive for SARS-CoV-2 spike rather than cross-reactive with common cold coronaviruses. The number of convalescent patients in the study was relatively small, and the study did not examine early timepoints following natural infection. In convalescent patients, a median roughly 85% of post-vaccine SARS-CoV-2-reactive clones were detected only after vaccination, and vaccine-specific priming was suggested by this finding.

Libraries were constructed by PCR. DNA from cultured CD4+ T cells underwent TCR sequencing with the Oncomine TCR Beta short-read assay at the Johns Hopkins FTIC core. The QIAamp micro DNA kit was used to extract genomic DNA from the cultured CD4+ T cells. Oncomine TCR Beta libraries from cultured CD4+ T cells were pooled with unique dual indexes and sequenced on an Illumina iSeq 100. On the authors' methods: Non-productive sequences were removed, and CDR3s that did not start with C, did not end with F or W, or were shorter than 7 amino acids were discarded. The MANAFEST web application was used to identify antigen-specific clonotypes by comparing peptide-stimulated wells against reference wells and other culture wells. To be called positive, a clone needed an FDR below 0.05, an odds ratio above 5, and a productive frequency above 0.1% in at least two of three replicate wells. Clonotypes that were significantly expanded in both SARS-CoV-2 spike wells and at least one common cold coronavirus spike condition were defined as cross-reactive. Using R version 3.6.1, CDR3 homology was evaluated through Levenshtein distances (stringdist) along with unrooted phylogenetic trees (ape). TCRdb cleaned the public reads at Q25 with fastp, built clones with MiXCR and kept in-frame beta chains. Merged by CDR3 protein, the rows form single entries marked with the most common genes and DNA. The authors' filters were not applied to this entry. Recorded for this sample are roughly 13,000 distinct CDR3 sequences; around 24% of them occurred a single time. The ten largest clones represent about a sixth of the sample.

The treatment or condition label, read with the paper, signifies: roughly 10-day PBMC culture with coronavirus spike peptide pools or control peptides (ViraFEST assay). The ViraFEST assay was used in the study, in which antigen-specific T cells were expanded with peptide pools and expanded clonotypes were subsequently identified by TCR sequencing. The positive SARS-CoV-2 PCR tests of the convalescent patients were dated from March to December 2020, before the Alpha, Beta and Delta variants emerged in the United States. Each well held 2.2 million or so PBMCs cultured with approximately 9.1 ug/ml peptide pools in IMDM containing 5% human AB serum and around 10 IU/ml IL-2. Half of the culture medium was replaced with fresh IL-2-containing medium on days 3 and 7. After around 11 days of culture, CD4+ T cells were isolated by negative selection using the EasySep CD4+ T cell isolation kit. PBMCs were separated from whole blood using Ficoll-Paque Plus gradient centrifugation and then either used fresh or cryopreserved at -140C. In general, triplicate wells were set up for every culture condition.

Specimen: CD4+ T cells from blood, cultured in vitro, collected after SARS-CoV-2 vaccination. The V and J segments used are TRBV28 and TRBJ2-3, with TRBD1 as a weak D call on 6 bases. This sequence originates from a human donor who had recovered from COVID-19. The CDR3 protein is CASSLTGNTDTQYF. The bases read TGTGCCAGCAGTTTAACAGGGAACACAGATACGCAGTATTTT.